These T cell receptor beta chains were read from a single sample in a study of CD4 T cells in relation to SARS-CoV-2 and coronaviruses. These TCRs are of unknown antigen specificity. This table comes from immunoSEQ multiplex PCR, and its TCRdb copy is limited to in-frame clones, with some not included. The sample lists under 20,000 clones; over 65% were seen once. Specimen: CD4+ T cells from PBMCs, cultured in vitro. These receptors came from a human donor in good health. Each CDR3 is given with its conserved first and last residue. D genes are given only for firm matches.

V gene	J gene	D gene	CDR3 DNA	CDR3 protein
TRBV10-2	TRBJ2-1	TRBD2	TGCGCCAGCACCGAGCGGGGCTCCTACAATGAGCAGTTCTTC	CASTERGSYNEQFF
TRBV7-8	TRBJ2-1	.	TGTGCCAGCAGCTTAGGTTCCAGGGGTTCCCACAATGAGCAGTTCTTC	CASSLGSRGSHNEQFF
TRBV4-1	TRBJ1-6	TRBD1	TGCGCCAGCAGCCAAGCTCTCAGGGGACAGAATTCACCCCTCCACTTT	CASSQALRGQNSPLHF
TRBV20-1	TRBJ2-5	.	TGCAGTGCTAGCGGAGAGACCCAGTACTTC	CSASGETQYF
TRBV6-2/TRBV6-3	TRBJ1-1	.	TGTGCCAGCAGTTACTCGAGGGCAGGGGAAGCTTTCTTT	CASSYSRAGEAFF
TRBV10-3	TRBJ2-1	TRBD2	TGTGCCATCAGTGGGGCCGGGACTAGCGGAAATGAGCAGTTCTTC	CAISGAGTSGNEQFF
TRBV3-1/TRBV3-2	TRBJ2-5	TRBD2	TGTGCCAGCAGCCAAGTTTCTAGCGGGAGTGGGGTAAGAGAGACCCAGTACTTC	CASSQVSSGSGVRETQYF
TRBV18	TRBJ2-1	.	TGTGCCAGCTCACCTCAGGGGGGAGCATCCTACAATGAGCAGTTCTTC	CASSPQGGASYNEQFF
TRBV19	TRBJ2-1	TRBD2	TGTGCCAGTATGGGTGGTAGCGGGAGTCGGCGTGAGCAGTTCTTC	CASMGGSGSRREQFF
TRBV28	TRBJ1-5	TRBD1	TGTGCCAGCAGAAGGAGGGGGCAGGGTCAGCCCCAGCATTTT	CASRRRGQGQPQHF
TRBV27	TRBJ2-5	.	TGTGCCAGCAGTCCATCCTTTACTAGCCCGGTCAAGGAGACCCAGTACTTC	CASSPSFTSPVKETQYF
TRBV30	TRBJ2-1	TRBD2	TGTGCCTGGAGCCCAGGGACTAGCTATGAGCAGTTCTTC	CAWSPGTSYEQFF